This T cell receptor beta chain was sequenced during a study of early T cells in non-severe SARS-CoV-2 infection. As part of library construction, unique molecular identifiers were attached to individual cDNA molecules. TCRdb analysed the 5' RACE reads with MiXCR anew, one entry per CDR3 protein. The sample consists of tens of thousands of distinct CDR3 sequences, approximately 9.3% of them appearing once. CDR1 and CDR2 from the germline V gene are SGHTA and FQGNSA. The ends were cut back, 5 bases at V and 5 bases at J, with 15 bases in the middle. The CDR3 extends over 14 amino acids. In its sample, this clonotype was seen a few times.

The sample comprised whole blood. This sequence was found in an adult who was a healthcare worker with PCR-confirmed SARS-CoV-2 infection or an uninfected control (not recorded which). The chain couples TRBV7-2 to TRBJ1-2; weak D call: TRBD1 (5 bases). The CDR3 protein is CASSSRDSLYGYTF. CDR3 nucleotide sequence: TGTGCCAGCAGCAGCCGGGACTCCCTGTATGGCTACACCTTC.